This record covers a single TCR beta chain. The clone's antigen remains unknown. Base qualities are not at hand, and no much larger clone is one base apart. Explained via the paper, the time point label denotes: week 47, end of study. Each vaccine dose, consisting of 300 ug of a 20-mer mutant IDH1 peptide in Montanide, was administered subcutaneously with topical imiquimod. Eight vaccinations were administered to patients in weeks 1, 3, 5, 7, 11, 15, 19 and 23, corresponding to visits V03 through V10. The donors had newly diagnosed IDH1-mutant astrocytomas of WHO grade 3 or 4 that showed loss of nuclear ATRX. The samples were drawn from NOA16, a multicentre, single-arm, open-label phase I trial in Germany that tested a mutant IDH1 peptide vaccine in humans for the first time. The DNeasy Blood and Tissue Kit was used to extract genomic DNA from EDTA blood for TCRB sequencing. The sample originates from a study of a mutant IDH1 vaccine in newly diagnosed glioma (dated by TCRdb to the early 2020s). Background on the whole study: Vaccination began 4-6 weeks after radiotherapy alone, or alongside temozolomide cycles in the chemotherapy-containing groups. Of the 30 or so patients who were treated, about 62% were male and roughly 38% were female, and the mean age was roughly 40 years. Before enrollment, most patients had been given radiochemotherapy with temozolomide as standard therapy, while the rest had received either radiotherapy alone or temozolomide alone. The week-35 safety follow-up took place at visit V12, and the week-47 end of study took place at visit V13. Peripheral blood samples were drawn at six visits, namely V03 (baseline), V05, V07, V10, V12 and V13. Longitudinal TCRB deep sequencing was done for roughly 23 treated patients, wherever samples were available for exploratory analyses. Study-wide conclusions, independent of this receptor: Availability determined which PBMC samples were chosen for TCRB deep sequencing. No apparent relationship was observed between pseudoprogression and alterations in the top peripheral T cell clonotypes detected by TCRB sequencing. Across multiple MHC alleles, vaccine-induced immune responses were seen in approximately 93% of patients. The authors stated that sample limitations prevented analyses of patient blood samples from being reproduced.

The receptor library was made with the immunoSEQ multiplex PCR assay. Rearranged TCR beta chain sequences were amplified using the hsTCRB Kit according to the manufacturer's protocol. TCRB libraries were sequenced on an Illumina MiSeq. In the original analysis: Demultiplexing, trimming and gene mapping were performed with the kit vendor's proprietary platform. TCRdb re-hosts the immuneACCESS table, in-frame sequences only. Its copies lack some clones; in the studies checked, an unresolved V gene accounts for under half of them, and the cause for the rest is not known. Clone size and the V and J calls come from that table; the DNA yielded D and trimming. The sample table contains 50,000 or so clones; only one count was recorded for approximately 84% of them. The ten largest clones represent roughly 4.3% of the sample. CDR1 SNHLY and CDR2 FYNNEI are derived from the germline V gene. Ends trimmed: V by 4 bases, J by 5 bases; bases unmatched to a gene: 5. From the cysteine through the phenylalanine, the CDR3 covers 14 amino acids. Kept here is only the CDR3 DNA, which spans 42 bases and is read in frame from base 1.

The chain links TRBV2 with TRBJ2-5, with TRBD1 identical over 9 junction bases. This receptor was obtained from a woman in her twenties or thirties with glioma. Some clones in this sample may be carry-over from other donors' samples. Here the sequenced sample was PBMCs, taken from a glioma patient whose treatment included an IDH1 peptide vaccine. Here the CDR3 is given as CASSGGQGPETQYF. The DNA reads TGTGCCAGCAGTGGCGGACAGGGGCCGGAGACCCAGTACTTC.